Following are 27 T cell receptor beta chains from one sample sequenced in a study of cytomegalovirus exposure and HLA in healthy donors. The PCR employed 60 Vbeta primers together with 13 Jbeta primers. Sequencing was performed with immunoSEQ multiplex PCR; in TCRdb, only in-frame clones are kept and a portion is missing. The table has roughly 89,000 clones, about 75% seen once. Material: PBMCs. These receptors originate from a man aged 30 to 45 in good health and CMV-seropositive.

The V gene is TRBV7-3, the J gene TRBJ2-1, with D possibly being TRBD2 (5 bases). V gave up 2 bases and J gave up 0 bases, with 11 bases separating them. Germline V lookup: CDR1 SGHTA, CDR2 FQGTGA. This CDR3 is 16 amino acids long. CDR3 in amino acids: CASSLLAPSSYNEQFF. DNA of the CDR3: TGTGCCAGCAGCTTATTAGCGCCGAGCTCCTACAATGAGCAGTTCTTC. Together with reference TRBV7-3 and TRBJ2-1, the CDR3 gives the full variable domain: GAGVSQTPSNKVTEKGKYVELRCDPISGHTALYWYRQSLGQGPEFLIYFQGTGAADDSGLPNDRFFAVRPEGSVSTLKIQRTERGDSAVYLCASSLLAPSSYNEQFFGPGTRLTVL.

CDR3 DNA sequence: TGTGCCAGCTCACCAACGGGGTACTATGGCTACACCTTC. It yields the protein CASSPTGYYGYTF. V and J are TRBV18 and TRBJ1-2; D is unclear. The germline gives CDR1 KGHSH, CDR2 LQKENI. The CDR3 is 13 amino acids. The V and J ends lost 2 bases and 3 bases respectively, with 7 bases between them.

The chain uses TRBV19 and TRBJ2-3; 11 bases align to TRBD2. Trimming at V came to 5 bases and at J to 3 bases, leaving 7 bases not matched to a gene. The CDR3 loop spans 16 amino acids. Germline V lookup: CDR1 LNHDA, CDR2 SQIVND (reference sequence). In DNA, the CDR3 is TGTGCCAGTAGTCCCCACCTAGCGGGGGGAACAGATACGCAGTATTTT. Translation gives CASSPHLAGGTDTQYF.

The sample holds a few counts of this clone. The chain has TRBV28 and TRBJ2-3; 10 bases line up with TRBD1. The CDR3 consists of 16 residues. Trimming removed 0 bases from V and 3 bases from J; junction bases left unmatched: 3. Per the germline V gene, CDR1 is MDHEN and CDR2 is SYDVKM. CDR3 sequence reads: CASSLWRQGATDTQYF. In DNA form, the CDR3 reads TGTGCCAGCAGTTTATGGCGACAGGGGGCTACAGATACGCAGTATTTT. Full variable domain (remainder filled in from reference TRBV28 and TRBJ2-3): DVKVTQSSRYLVKRTGEKVFLECVQDMDHENMFWYRQDPGLGLRLIYFSYDVKMKEKGDIPEGYSVSREKKERFSLILESASTNQTSMYLCASSLWRQGATDTQYFGPGTRLTVL.

J is TRBJ2-1 and V is TRBV2; a weak D match, TRBD2 (5 bases). The V end lost 3 bases, the J end lost 10 bases, and 13 bases lay between the germline ends. This CDR3 has 13 residues. In germline, CDR1 is SNHLY, CDR2 FYNNEI. CDR3 protein: CASSDGGLVEQFF. In DNA, the CDR3 is TGTGCCAGCAGTGACGGAGGATTAGTCGAGCAGTTCTTC. The whole variable domain, filled in from reference TRBV2 and TRBJ2-1, reads EPEVTQTPSHQVTQMGQEVILRCVPISNHLYFYWYRQILGQKVEFLVSFYNNEISEKSEIFDDQFSVERPDGSNFTLKIRSTKLEDSAMYFCASSDGGLVEQFFGPGTRLTVL.

This clone was detected only once. Additional DNA sequences in this sample encode the identical CDR3. The V gene is TRBV5-1, the J gene TRBJ2-1, with D possibly being TRBD2 (6 bases). The CDR3 runs 14 residues. The V end was cut by 5 bases, the J end by 6 bases, with 15 bases between. Germline V gene lookup returns CDR1 SGHRS and CDR2 YFSETQ. CDR3 DNA: TGCGCCAGCAGTATCAGCGGGCTGGGCAATGAGCAGTTCTTC. Protein product: CASSISGLGNEQFF.

The V call is TRBV18, the J call TRBJ2-5, with 9 bases lining up with TRBD1. The J call is uncertain, as TRBJ2-7 better fits the DNA end. Germline assignment: CDR1 KGHSH and CDR2 LQKENI. This CDR3 has 15 residues. In DNA, the CDR3 is TGTGCCAGCTCCCCGGGACAGGGAATCTCCTACGAGCAGTACTTC. As protein: CASSPGQGISYEQYF.

This clone came up a few times. CDR3 DNA: TGTGCCAGCAGTGACGGACTAGCGGGGACCCAGTACTTC. Protein sequence: CASSDGLAGTQYF. The genes are TRBV6-5 and TRBJ2-5; 11 bases match TRBD2. CDR3 size: 13 residues. Trimming cost V 5 bases and J 7 bases; bases outside gene matches: 3. The germline CDR1 and CDR2 sequences are MNHEY and SVGAGI.

The rearrangement uses TRBV4-1 and TRBJ2-3; 12 nucleotides agree with TRBD2. Germline values: CDR1 MGHRA, CDR2 YSYEKL. The CDR3 is made up of 18 amino acids. Unmatched junction bases numbered 7, after V lost 2 bases and J lost 1 base. The CDR3 is CASSQQLAGGVRTDTQYF. The CDR3 nucleotides are TGCGCCAGCAGCCAACAACTAGCGGGGGGTGTCCGCACAGATACGCAGTATTTT.

This clone was counted a single time. The chain employs TRBV7-2 and TRBJ2-3; 13 nucleotides align to TRBD2. The germline gives CDR1 SGHTA, CDR2 FQGNSA. The CDR3 is 18 residues long. V lost 5 bases, J lost 0 bases, and 8 bases stayed unmatched. In DNA, the CDR3 is TGTGCCAGCAGCAGAGGACTAGCGGGGGACCCTAGCACAGATACGCAGTATTTT. Its protein product is CASSRGLAGDPSTDTQYF. The full variable domain, rest sourced from reference TRBV7-2 and TRBJ2-3, is GAGVSQSPSNKVTEKGKDVELRCDPISGHTALYWYRQSLGQGLEFLIYFQGNSAPDKSGLPSDRFSAERTGGSVSTLTIQRTQQEDSAVYLCASSRGLAGDPSTDTQYFGPGTRLTVL.

The V gene is TRBV4-2, the J gene TRBJ2-4, with 8 positions matching TRBD2. Trimming cost V 3 bases and J 0 bases; bases outside gene matches: 16. The CDR3 is made up of 20 amino acids. Looked up from germline, CDR1 is LGHNA and CDR2 is YNFKEQ. For the CDR3, the DNA is TGTGCCAGCAGCCAGGACTGGGGGAGCGGGGGACCCCTAGCCAAAAACATTCAGTACTTC. Translating gives CASSQDWGSGGPLAKNIQYF.

A single count supports this clone. The chain uses TRBV25-1 and TRBJ2-7; D is unclear. Germline V gene lookup returns CDR1 MGHDK and CDR2 SYGVNS. Trimming cost V 3 bases and J 2 bases, with 8 bases left between them. The CDR3 is 13 residues long. CDR3 residues: CASSDRGAYEQYF. CDR3 coding DNA: TGTGCCAGCAGTGATCGCGGTGCCTACGAGCAGTACTTC.

This clone appeared a few times. The chain uses TRBV7-3 and TRBJ1-1, with D tentatively TRBD1 (5 bases). This CDR3 spans 16 amino acids. V gave up 1 base and J gave up 0 bases, with 12 bases separating them. Per germline, CDR1 SGHTA and CDR2 FQGTGA. The CDR3 sequence: CASSLMGQIMNTEAFF. In DNA, the CDR3 is TGTGCCAGCAGCTTAATGGGGCAGATAATGAACACTGAAGCTTTCTTT.

The genes are TRBV5-5 and TRBJ2-7; D is undetermined. CDR3 length: 12 residues. V lost 2 bases and J 6 bases, leaving 9 bases between the germline ends. CDR1 is SGHKS, CDR2 YYEKEE, per germline (reference sequence). Written as DNA, the CDR3 is TGTGCCAGCAGCTTAGGAGCTCTCGAGCAGTACTTC. The encoded protein is CASSLGALEQYF.

The CDR3 spells CASSLAWVGGQETQYF. For the CDR3, the DNA is TGTGCCAGCAGCTTAGCATGGGTGGGGGGGCAAGAGACCCAGTACTTC. This chain uses TRBV11-2 with TRBJ2-5, with 7 nucleotides matching TRBD2. CDR1 and CDR2 (germline): SGHAT, FQNNGV. The V segment lost 1 base and the J segment 2 bases; nucleotides outside the gene matches: 7. This CDR3 has 16 residues.

The chain carries TRBV11-1 and TRBJ2-7; 7 positions agree with TRBD2. The germline CDR1 and CDR2 sequences are SGHAT and FQDESV (reference sequence). The length of the CDR3 is 14 residues. V shed 4 bases and J 3 bases; nucleotides not matched to a gene: 6. The CDR3 sequence is CASSSPGLSYEQYF. The CDR3 DNA reads as TGTGCCAGCAGCTCCCCGGGACTAAGCTACGAGCAGTACTTC.

The chain recombines TRBV4-1 with TRBJ2-3; D may be TRBD2 (7 bases). The CDR3 totals 18 residues. V was clipped by 1 base and J by 2 bases, with 19 bases between them. Germline CDR1 MGHRA, CDR2 YSYEKL. The CDR3 DNA reads as TGCGCCAGCAGCCAAGCTTGGAGTCGGGGGGCCATCACAGATACGCAGTATTTT. Translated, it gives CASSQAWSRGAITDTQYF.

This clone came up a few times. In DNA form, the CDR3 reads TGTGCCAGCAGCCCCAGGACAGGGAGCCTCTATGGCTACACCTTC. Translated: CASSPRTGSLYGYTF. V and J are TRBV5-6 and TRBJ1-2; TRBD1 aligns across 8 bases. V trimming: 4 bases; J trimming: 4 bases; junction bases outside the gene matches: 9. Germline assignment: CDR1 SGHDT and CDR2 YYEEEE. The CDR3 is made up of 15 amino acids.

This sequence joins TRBV5-1 and TRBJ2-5, with 7 bases fitting TRBD1. TRBJ2-7 matches the DNA end more closely, so the J call is doubtful. The CDR3 spans 14 residues. Germline lookup yields CDR1 SGHRS and CDR2 YFSETQ. CDR3 DNA: TGCGCCAGCAGCTTGAGGGACAGCCTACACGAGCAGTACTTC. It codes for CASSLRDSLHEQYF.

The chain carries TRBV9 and TRBJ2-2; the match to TRBD1 covers 9 bases. V dropped 5 bases and J dropped 6; count of bases not matched to a gene: 2. The CDR3 sequence is 13 residues long. Germline-derived CDR1 and CDR2 are SGDLS and YYNGEE. This CDR3 is CASRDRGSGELFF. CDR3 DNA sequence: TGTGCCAGCAGGGACAGGGGCTCCGGGGAGCTGTTTTTT. Complete variable domain (other parts from reference TRBV9 and TRBJ2-2): DSGVTQTPKHLITATGQRVTLRCSPRSGDLSVYWYQQSLDQGLQFLIQYYNGEERAKGNILERFSAQQFPDLHSELNLSSLELGDSALYFCASRDRGSGELFFGEGSRLTVL.

V is TRBV7-9 and J is TRBJ2-5; TRBD2 matches 8 bases. V shed 4 bases and J 6 bases; nucleotides not matched to a gene: 7. The CDR3 is 14 amino acids. Per the germline V gene, CDR1 is SEHNR and CDR2 is FQNEAQ (reference sequence). The CDR3: CASSYRGGPQTQYF. Written as DNA, the CDR3 is TGTGCCAGCAGCTATCGGGGGGGGCCTCAGACCCAGTACTTC.

The rearrangement uses TRBV27 and TRBJ2-7; 10 positions agree with TRBD1. The CDR3 consists of 15 residues. The J segment lost 2 bases and the V segment lost 3 bases, leaving 4 bases of the junction unmatched. The V gene's germline CDR1 is MNHEY and CDR2 SMNVEV (reference sequence). CDR3 residues: CASSFRGQGTYEQYF. The CDR3 nucleotides are TGTGCCAGCAGTTTTAGGGGACAGGGGACCTACGAGCAGTACTTC.

This clone turned up a few times. This chain uses TRBV19 with TRBJ1-5; 8 bases line up with TRBD1. CDR1 is LNHDA and CDR2 is SQIVND in the germline V gene (reference sequence). The CDR3 totals 16 residues. The V gene end was trimmed by 5 bases and the J gene end by 5 bases; junction bases not matched to a gene: 11. CDR3 DNA: TGTGCCAGTAGTTTCTTCGCAGGGGGACAGGATCAGCCCCAGCATTTT. It translates to CASSFFAGGQDQPQHF.

The chain couples TRBV6-1 to TRBJ1-2; possibly TRBD1 for D (6 bases). Germline V gene data show CDR1 as MNHNS and CDR2 as SASEGT. V shed 7 bases and J shed 0 bases, with 9 bases lying between them. This CDR3 contains 13 residues. Here the CDR3 reads CASIRTANYGYTF. The CDR3 nucleotides are TGTGCCAGCATAAGGACAGCTAACTATGGCTACACCTTC.

The V gene is TRBV7-3, the J gene TRBJ2-2; 9 nucleotides align to TRBD1. J was trimmed by 5 bases and V by 3 bases; bases with no gene match: 4. The CDR3 runs 15 residues. The germline CDR1 and CDR2 sequences are SGHTA and FQGTGA. The CDR3 here is CASSLDRGITGELFF. The CDR3 DNA is TGTGCCAGCAGCTTGGACAGGGGCATTACCGGGGAGCTGTTTTTT.

CDR3 DNA: TGTGCCAGCAGACCCCGGGACAGGGGTTCACCCCTCCACTTT. The encoded protein is CASRPRDRGSPLHF. The chain uses TRBV6-5 and TRBJ1-6, with 10 bases that match TRBD1. CDR1 is MNHEY and CDR2 is SVGAGI in the germline V gene. With V trimmed by 6 bases and J by 9 bases, 5 bases remained unmatched. There are 14 residues in the CDR3.

This sequence joins TRBV18 and TRBJ2-1; tentatively, D is TRBD2 (9 bases). V lost 6 bases, J lost 8 bases, and 20 bases lay in between. The CDR3 runs 15 residues. Germline values: CDR1 KGHSH, CDR2 LQKENI. The CDR3 nucleotides are TGTGCCAGCTCCCGAGCGGGAGGACAGGGCGATGAGCAGTTCTTC. Translation: CASSRAGGQGDEQFF. Together with reference TRBV18 and TRBJ2-1, the CDR3 gives the full variable domain: NAGVMQNPRHLVRRRGQEARLRCSPMKGHSHVYWYRQLPEEGLKFMVYLQKENIIDESGMPKERFSAEFPKEGPSILRIQQVVRGDSAAYFCASSRAGGQGDEQFFGPGTRLTVL.